What follows is one TCR beta chain and its context. This record comes from a study of blood T cell repertoires in COVID-19. Those enrolled, adults aged 18 to 89 years, came from roughly 22 US areas. The V gene end was trimmed by 4 bases and the J gene end by 12 bases; junction bases not matched to a gene: 8. This CDR3 comprises 13 residues. Germline lookup yields CDR1 MDHEN and CDR2 SYDVKM. Authors' processing steps: Cell counts per sample came from amplifying reference gene primers. Profiling relied on immunoSEQ multiplex PCR, and the TCRdb table lists in-frame clones only, not all of them. That table gives V, J and clone size, and the DNA gave D and trimming. The sample holds some 260,000 clones; roughly 87% are singletons and the top ten take about 6%.

Sample: PBMCs or T cells enriched from blood (not recorded which). The rearrangement joins TRBV28 to TRBJ1-4; TRBD1 matches 7 bases. The receptor was isolated from a woman under 40 with acute COVID-19. The CDR3 DNA sequence: TGTGCCAGCAGTTCAGGGGACAGTGTGGAACTGTTTTTT. Amino acids: CASSSGDSVELFF.